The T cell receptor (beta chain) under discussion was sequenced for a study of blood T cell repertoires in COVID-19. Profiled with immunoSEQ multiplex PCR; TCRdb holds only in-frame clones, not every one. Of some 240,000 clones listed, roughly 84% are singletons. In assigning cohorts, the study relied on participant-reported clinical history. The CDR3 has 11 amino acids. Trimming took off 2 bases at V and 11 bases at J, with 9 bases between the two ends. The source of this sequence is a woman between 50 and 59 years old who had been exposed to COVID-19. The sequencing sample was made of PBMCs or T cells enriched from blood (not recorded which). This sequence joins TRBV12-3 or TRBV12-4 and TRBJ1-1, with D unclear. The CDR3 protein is CASSLSVEAFF. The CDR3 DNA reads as TGTGCCAGCAGTTTAAGCGTCGAGGCTTTCTTT.